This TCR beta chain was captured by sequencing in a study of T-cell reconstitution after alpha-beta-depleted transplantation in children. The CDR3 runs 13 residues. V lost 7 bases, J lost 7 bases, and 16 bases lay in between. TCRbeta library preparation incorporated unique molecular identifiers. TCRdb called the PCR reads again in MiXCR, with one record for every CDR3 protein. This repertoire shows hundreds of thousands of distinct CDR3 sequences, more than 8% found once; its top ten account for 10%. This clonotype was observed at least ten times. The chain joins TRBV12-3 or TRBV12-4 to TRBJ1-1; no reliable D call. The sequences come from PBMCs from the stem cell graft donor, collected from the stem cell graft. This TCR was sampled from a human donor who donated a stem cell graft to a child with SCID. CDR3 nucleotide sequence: TGTGCCAGCACCCGAAAGGCAGTCGATGAAGCTTTCTTT. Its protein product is CASTRKAVDEAFF.